This T cell receptor beta chain was observed in a study of T cell responses to AZD1222 COVID-19 vaccine. Sequencing used immunoSEQ multiplex PCR; TCRdb keeps in-frame clones, though not all of them. This table has about 150,000 clones, over 85% appearing once. This CDR3 has 13 residues. V lost 9 bases to trimming and J lost 7 bases, with 14 bases between them. CDR1 KGHDR and CDR2 SFDVKD come from the germline V gene. The clonotype originates from an adult in good health. This chain connects TRBV24-1 to TRBJ2-2; maybe TRBD1 (6 bases). Specimen: peripheral blood, collected on day 0 of AZD1222 vaccination. In DNA, the CDR3 is TGTGCCACCGAGGGCCTGGACAGCGGGGAGCTGTTTTTT. It yields the protein CATEGLDSGELFF.